This T cell receptor beta chain was obtained from a study of blood T cell repertoires in COVID-19. Overall study context: Sites across the United States, Italy and Spain contributed samples from acute and convalescent COVID-19. Sample material is recorded as cDNA or gDNA derived from T cells, B-cell-depleted T cells, or PBMCs.

The authors' processing: Estimation of nucleated cell counts was performed using reference gene primer amplification. Profiling relied on immunoSEQ multiplex PCR, and the TCRdb table lists in-frame clones only, not all of them. The DNA was the basis for D and trimming; V, J and clone size are from that table. Here the sample spans some 200,000 clones, roughly nine tenths being singletons. The ends were cut back, 2 bases at V and 5 bases at J, with 9 bases in the middle. The germline gives CDR1 MGHDK, CDR2 SYGVNS. This CDR3 is built from 13 residues. The V and J genes are TRBV25-1 and TRBJ1-1; possibly TRBD1 for D (5 bases). The sequence was obtained from a woman under 30 who had recovered from COVID-19. The sample taken for sequencing was peripheral blood. The CDR3 DNA reads TGTGCCAGCAGTGAAGGTTCAGGGACTGAAGCTTTCTTT. Translating gives CASSEGSGTEAFF.